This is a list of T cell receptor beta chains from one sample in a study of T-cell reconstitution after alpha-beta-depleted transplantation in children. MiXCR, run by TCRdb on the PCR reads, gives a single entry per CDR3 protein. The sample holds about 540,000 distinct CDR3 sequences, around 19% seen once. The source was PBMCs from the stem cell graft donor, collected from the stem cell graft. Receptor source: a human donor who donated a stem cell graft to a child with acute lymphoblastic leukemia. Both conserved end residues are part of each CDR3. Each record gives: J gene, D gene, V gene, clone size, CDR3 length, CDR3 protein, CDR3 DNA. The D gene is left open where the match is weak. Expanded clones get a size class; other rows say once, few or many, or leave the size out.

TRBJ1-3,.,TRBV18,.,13,CASSPARSDTIYF,TGTGCCAGCTCACCAGCGAGGTCGGACACCATATATTTT
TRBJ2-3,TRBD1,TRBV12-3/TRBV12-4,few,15,CASSPRTGNTDTQYF,TGTGCCAGCAGTCCCCGGACAGGGAACACAGATACGCAGTATTTT
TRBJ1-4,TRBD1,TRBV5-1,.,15,CASSFGQGVEEKLFF,TGCGCCAGCAGCTTCGGGCAGGGGGTCGAAGAAAAACTGTTTTTT
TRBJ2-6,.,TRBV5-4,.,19,CASSLFPPRRASGANVLTF,TGTGCCAGCAGCTTGTTTCCCCCCCGACGGGCCTCTGGGGCCAACGTCCTGACTTTC
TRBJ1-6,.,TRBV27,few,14,CASLPRADNSPLHF,TGTGCCAGTCTCCCTCGGGCTGATAATTCACCCCTCCACTTT
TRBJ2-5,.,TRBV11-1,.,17,CASSFRRSPGEGETQYF,TGTGCCAGCAGCTTCCGCCGAAGCCCAGGGGAGGGGGAGACCCAGTACTTC
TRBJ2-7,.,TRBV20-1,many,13,CSARGPNLYEQYF,TGCAGTGCGAGGGGACCAAACCTCTACGAGCAGTACTTC
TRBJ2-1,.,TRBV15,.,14,CATSPTTGALGQFF,TGTGCCACCAGCCCTACCACGGGGGCGTTGGGGCAGTTCTTC
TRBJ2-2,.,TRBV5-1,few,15,CASSAHREGTGELFF,TGCGCCAGCAGCGCGCACAGGGAGGGCACCGGGGAGCTGTTTTTT
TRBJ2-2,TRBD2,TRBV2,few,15,CASSVTSGLTGELFF,TGTGCCAGCAGTGTTACTAGCGGCCTCACCGGGGAGCTGTTTTTT
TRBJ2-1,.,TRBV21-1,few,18,CASSIPRFETGHDGEQFF,TGTGCCAGCAGCATACCCCGTTTTGAGACAGGGCATGATGGTGAGCAGTTCTTC
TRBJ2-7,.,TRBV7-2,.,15,CASSSSIGRSYEQYF,TGTGCCAGCAGCTCCAGTATCGGAAGGTCCTACGAGCAGTACTTC
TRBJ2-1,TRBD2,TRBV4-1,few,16,CASSQEGLAQYNEQFF,TGCGCCAGCAGCCAAGAGGGACTAGCGCAGTACAATGAGCAGTTCTTC
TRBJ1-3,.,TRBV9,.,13,CASSPRAGNTIYF,TGTGCCAGCAGCCCGCGAGCGGGAAACACCATATATTTT
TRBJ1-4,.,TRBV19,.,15,CASSPSPATNEKLFF,TGTGCCAGTAGTCCCTCACCGGCAACTAATGAAAAACTGTTTTTT
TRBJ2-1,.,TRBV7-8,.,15,CASSLRASSYNEQFF,TGTGCCAGCAGCTTGCGGGCCTCGTCCTACAATGAGCAGTTCTTC
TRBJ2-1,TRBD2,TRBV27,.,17,CASRGNLAGVLNNEQFF,TGTGCCAGCAGAGGTAATTTAGCGGGAGTACTCAACAATGAGCAGTTCTTC
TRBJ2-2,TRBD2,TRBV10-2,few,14,CASTASGSPGELFF,TGCGCCAGCACAGCTAGCGGGAGCCCCGGGGAGCTGTTTTTT
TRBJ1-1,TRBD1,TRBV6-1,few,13,CASRPTGGTEAFF,TGTGCCAGCAGACCCACAGGGGGTACTGAAGCTTTCTTT
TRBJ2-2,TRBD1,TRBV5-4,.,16,CASSGSGQFRIGELFF,TGTGCCAGCAGCGGATCGGGACAGTTTAGAATCGGGGAGCTGTTTTTT
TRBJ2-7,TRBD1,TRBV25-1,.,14,CASSDDRGSNEQYF,TGTGCCAGCAGTGACGACAGGGGTTCCAACGAGCAGTACTTC
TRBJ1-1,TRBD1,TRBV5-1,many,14,CASSWDRGNTEAFF,TGCGCCAGCAGCTGGGACAGGGGAAACACTGAAGCTTTCTTT
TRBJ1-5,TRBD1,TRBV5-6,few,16,CASSLGDRAGDQPQHF,TGTGCCAGCAGCTTGGGGGACAGGGCTGGCGATCAGCCCCAGCATTTT
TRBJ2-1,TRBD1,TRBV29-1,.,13,CSVELGGQGREFF,TGCAGCGTTGAACTAGGGGGACAGGGGAGGGAGTTCTTC
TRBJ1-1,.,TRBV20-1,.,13,CSALGTVNTEAFF,TGCAGTGCCCTGGGGACGGTGAACACTGAAGCTTTCTTT
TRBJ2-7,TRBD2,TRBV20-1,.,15,CSALPTSGPTYEQYF,TGCAGTGCGTTACCCACTAGCGGGCCAACCTACGAGCAGTACTTC
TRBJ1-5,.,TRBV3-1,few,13,CASSQWVNQPQHF,TGTGCCAGCAGCCAATGGGTCAATCAGCCCCAGCATTTT
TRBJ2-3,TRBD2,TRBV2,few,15,CASSELKAGVDTQYF,TGTGCCAGCAGTGAATTAAAAGCGGGGGTAGATACGCAGTATTTT
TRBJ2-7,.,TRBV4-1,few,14,CASSQDGRYYEQYF,TGCGCCAGCAGCCAAGATGGCCGGTACTACGAGCAGTACTTC
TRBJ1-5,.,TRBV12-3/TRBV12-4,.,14,CASKGQGSNQPQHF,TGTGCCAGCAAGGGACAAGGCAGTAATCAGCCCCAGCATTTT
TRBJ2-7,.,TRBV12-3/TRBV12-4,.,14,CASSHIQGAYEQYF,TGTGCCAGCAGCCACATCCAAGGGGCCTACGAGCAGTACTTC
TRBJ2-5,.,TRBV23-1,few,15,CARRGQPRSQETQYF,TGCGCCAGGCGGGGGCAGCCTCGAAGTCAAGAGACCCAGTACTTC
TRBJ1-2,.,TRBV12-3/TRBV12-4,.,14,CASSQVDTAYGYTF,TGTGCCAGCAGTCAGGTCGACACTGCCTATGGCTACACCTTC
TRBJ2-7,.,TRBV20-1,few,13,CSARVQGLYEQYF,TGCAGTGCTAGAGTCCAAGGCCTCTACGAGCAGTACTTC
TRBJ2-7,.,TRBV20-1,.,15,CSARVAPRGAYEQYF,TGCAGTGCTAGAGTTGCCCCTAGAGGGGCCTACGAGCAGTACTTC
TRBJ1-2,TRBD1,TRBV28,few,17,CASRSRATGEEHYGYTF,TGTGCCAGCAGATCCCGAGCAACAGGGGAGGAACACTATGGCTACACCTTC
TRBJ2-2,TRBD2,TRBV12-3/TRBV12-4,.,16,CASSPAGAENTGDLFF,TGTGCCAGCAGTCCAGCGGGAGCGGAAAACACCGGGGATCTGTTTTTT
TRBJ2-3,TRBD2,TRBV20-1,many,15,CSAPRGTSGSSAQYF,TGCAGTGCTCCCAGGGGAACTAGCGGGAGTTCGGCGCAGTATTTT
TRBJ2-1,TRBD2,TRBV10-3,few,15,CAISSQRLAGAEQFF,TGTGCCATCAGCTCCCAGAGGCTAGCGGGAGCCGAGCAGTTCTTC
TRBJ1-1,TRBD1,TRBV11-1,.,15,CASSLGQGVDTEAFF,TGTGCCAGCAGCCTTGGACAGGGAGTCGACACTGAAGCTTTCTTT
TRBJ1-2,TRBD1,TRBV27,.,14,CASSLQGQGYGYTF,TGTGCCAGCAGCCTACAGGGACAGGGGTATGGCTACACCTTC
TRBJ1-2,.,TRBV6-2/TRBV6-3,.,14,CASSYSQVAYGYTF,TGTGCCAGCAGTTACTCGCAGGTGGCCTATGGCTACACCTTC
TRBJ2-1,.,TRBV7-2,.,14,CASSLHGTVNEQFF,TGTGCCAGCAGCTTACACGGGACGGTGAATGAGCAGTTCTTC
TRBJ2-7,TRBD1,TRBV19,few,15,CASSIVGTGLYEQYF,TGTGCCAGTAGTATCGTAGGGACAGGCCTCTACGAGCAGTACTTC
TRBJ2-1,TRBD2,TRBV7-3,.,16,CASSLIASGRANEQFF,TGTGCCAGCAGCTTAATAGCTAGCGGGAGGGCCAATGAGCAGTTCTTC
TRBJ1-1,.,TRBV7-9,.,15,CASSLVKGRNTEAFF,TGTGCCAGCAGCTTAGTAAAGGGGAGGAACACTGAAGCTTTCTTT
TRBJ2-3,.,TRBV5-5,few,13,CASSWGGRDTQYF,TGTGCCAGCAGCTGGGGGGGGCGAGATACGCAGTATTTT
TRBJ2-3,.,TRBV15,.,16,CATSRDGRRAADTQYF,TGTGCCACCAGCAGAGATGGGAGGAGGGCCGCAGATACGCAGTATTTT
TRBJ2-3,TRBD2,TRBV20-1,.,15,CSARRASGGTDTQYF,TGCAGTGCTAGAAGGGCTAGCGGGGGCACAGATACGCAGTATTTT
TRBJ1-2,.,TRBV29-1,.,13,CSVESVRNYGYTF,TGCAGCGTTGAAAGCGTCAGGAACTATGGCTACACCTTC
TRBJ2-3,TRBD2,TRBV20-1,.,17,CCARGRENLPEYDTQYF,TGCTGTGCTAGAGGGCGGGAGAATCTCCCTGAGTACGATACGCAGTATTTT
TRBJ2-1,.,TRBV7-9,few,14,CASSLVMGRDEQFF,TGTGCCAGCAGCTTAGTTATGGGGCGAGATGAGCAGTTCTTC
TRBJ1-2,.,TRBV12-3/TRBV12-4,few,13,CASSFQGSFGYTF,TGTGCCAGCAGTTTTCAGGGTTCATTCGGCTACACCTTC